Shown below are 7 T cell receptor beta chains from a single sample sequenced in a study of shared clonotypes between healthy human individuals (TCRdb year 2020). CD8 naive samples consisted of CD45RO-negative cells that were positively selected for CCR7, yielding a CD45RA+CCR7+ population without TemRA cells. The library was made by the immunoSEQ multiplex PCR assay. As stored in TCRdb, this immuneACCESS dataset retains in-frame rearrangements with V and J assigned. A fraction of the clones does not appear; measured against another copy, unresolved V genes explain less than half of the discrepancy, and the remainder lacks a known reason. Across this sample there are approximately 2,000,000 clones, with over 85% seen only once. The ten largest clones capture less than 2% of the sample. The material sequenced was naive CD8+ T cells from PBMCs. Sample cell subset or site, as interpreted from the label and publication: CD45RA+CCR7+. These receptor sequences come from a man younger than 35 in good health. Some clones in this sample may be carry-over from other donors' samples.

This clone was detected only a few times. This chain connects TRBV19 to TRBJ2-1; D is perhaps TRBD2 (6 bases). V was clipped by 1 base and J by 0 bases, with 13 bases between them. The CDR3 covers 17 residues. Per the germline V gene, CDR1 is LNHDA and CDR2 is SQIVND (reference sequence). This chain's CDR3 is CASSIGRDLSSYNEQFF. CDR3 DNA sequence: TGTGCCAGTAGTATAGGGCGGGACCTAAGCTCCTACAATGAGCAGTTCTTC.

The chain recombines TRBV28 with TRBJ1-5; D is ambiguous. The CDR3 covers 13 residues. The germline V gene encodes CDR1 MDHEN and CDR2 SYDVKM. V was clipped by 10 bases and J by 2 bases, with 12 bases between them. The CDR3, as DNA: TGTGCCACCGGTCCCCGGGGCAATCAGCCCCAGCATTTT. Its translation: CATGPRGNQPQHF.

V and J are TRBV27 and TRBJ2-5; D is ambiguous. Germline V lookup: CDR1 MNHEY, CDR2 SMNVEV (reference sequence). Trimming cost V 6 bases and J 5 bases, with 13 bases left between them. The CDR3 spans 13 residues. The CDR3 loop is CASREGIRETQYF. The CDR3 nucleotides read TGTGCCAGCAGAGAAGGGATCCGGGAGACCCAGTACTTC.

Concerning this clone itself: Additional DNA sequences in this sample encode the identical CDR3. V and J are TRBV9 and TRBJ2-7, with TRBD1 as a possible D gene (5 bases). The CDR3 spans 14 residues. Trimming cost V 4 bases and J 0 bases, with 11 bases left between them. The germline V gene has CDR1 SGDLS and CDR2 YYNGEE. CDR3 coding DNA: TGTGCCAGCAGCCCCAGGGTGAGCTCCTACGAGCAGTACTTC. It specifies CASSPRVSSYEQYF.

This sequence joins TRBV4-2 and TRBJ2-1; 9 nucleotides align to TRBD2. The V and J ends lost 0 bases and 6 bases, in that order; junction bases with no gene match: 12. The CDR3 extends over 18 amino acids. Germline lookup yields CDR1 LGHNA and CDR2 YNFKEQ. In DNA form, the CDR3 reads TGTGCCAGCAGCCAAGATGGGTTGTGGCGGGAGGGCCCCAATGAGCAGTTCTTC. This sequence encodes CASSQDGLWREGPNEQFF.

V is TRBV27 and J is TRBJ1-2, with 9 positions matching TRBD1. Per germline, CDR1 MNHEY and CDR2 SMNVEV (reference sequence). Trimming at V came to 4 bases and at J to 3 bases, leaving 6 bases not matched to a gene. CDR3 length equals 15 residues. This CDR3 reads CASSSWTGVDYGYTF. The CDR3 nucleotides are TGTGCCAGCAGTTCTTGGACAGGGGTAGACTATGGCTACACCTTC.

The rearrangement links TRBV19 to TRBJ2-7, with D perhaps being TRBD1 or TRBD2 (5 bases each). Germline loops: CDR1 LNHDA, CDR2 SQIVND (reference sequence). Trimming stripped 6 bases from V and 2 bases from J, with 17 bases between. The CDR3 consists of 15 residues. CDR3 DNA sequence: TGTGCCAGTAGCCCCGAGGGGAGTAGGACCTACGAGCAGTACTTC. Translated: CASSPEGSRTYEQYF.